This TCR beta chain is from a study of cytomegalovirus exposure and HLA in healthy donors. V lost 3 bases to trimming and J lost 0 bases, with 14 bases between them. In germline, CDR1 is SGHAT, CDR2 FQDESV (reference sequence). The CDR3 length is 17 residues. Remarks on this clone: The antigen is not known.

Amplification used 60 Vbeta primers and 13 Jbeta primers. Assay used: immunoSEQ multiplex PCR; TCRdb lists only in-frame clones, some missing. The sample has 87,000 or so clones, 64% seen once. General study results and limits: With DRB1 most and HLA-C fewest, TCR association rates differed between HLA loci in a later analysis. The authors later found most CMV-associated TCR beta chains appeared HLA-restricted. TCR beta V- and J-gene trimming, according to a later analysis, was linked to a missense DCLRE1C variant. Overall, some 160 TCR beta chains were annotated as cytomegalovirus-associated.

This TCR was recovered from a man in his sixties in good health and CMV-seronegative. Sequenced material: PBMCs. The rearrangement uses TRBV11-1 and TRBJ2-2, with D possibly matching TRBD1 (6 bases). The CDR3 region is CASSFPTGTPNTGELFF. The DNA for the CDR3 is TGTGCCAGCAGCTTCCCAACCGGGACACCGAACACCGGGGAGCTGTTTTTT. Using reference TRBV11-1 and TRBJ2-2 for the parts outside the CDR3, the full variable domain is EAEVAQSPRYKITEKSQAVAFWCDPISGHATLYWYRQILGQGPELLVQFQDESVVDDSQLPKDRFSAERLKGVDSTLKIQPAELGDSAMYLCASSFPTGTPNTGELFFGEGSRLTVL.